This T cell receptor beta chain is drawn from a study of cytomegalovirus exposure and HLA in healthy donors. V lost 6 bases and J lost 1; bases outside the gene matches: 5. Germline CDR1 and CDR2: SNHLY and FYNNEI. This CDR3 is built from 18 residues. The primer mix had 60 Vbeta and 13 Jbeta primers. The table came from immunoSEQ multiplex PCR; TCRdb's copy has only in-frame clones and leaves some out. This sample has 110,000 or so clones, with less than 85% found just once. What was sequenced was PBMCs. This clonotype was sampled from a man aged 35-49 years in good health and CMV-seropositive. This chain joins TRBV2 and TRBJ2-2; 16 bases agree with TRBD2. CDR3 sequence: CASRGGTSGRGNTGELFF. Here the CDR3 DNA reads TGTGCCAGCAGGGGAGGGACTAGCGGGAGGGGGAACACCGGGGAGCTGTTTTTT.